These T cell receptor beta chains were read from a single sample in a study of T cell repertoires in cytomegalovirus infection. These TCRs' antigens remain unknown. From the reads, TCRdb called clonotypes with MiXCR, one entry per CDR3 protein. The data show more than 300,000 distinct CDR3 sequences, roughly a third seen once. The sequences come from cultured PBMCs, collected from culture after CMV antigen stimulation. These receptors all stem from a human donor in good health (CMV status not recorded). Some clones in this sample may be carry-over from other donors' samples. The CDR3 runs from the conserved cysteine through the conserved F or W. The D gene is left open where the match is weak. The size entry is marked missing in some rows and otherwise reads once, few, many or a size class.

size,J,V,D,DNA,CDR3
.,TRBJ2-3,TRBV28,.,TGTGCCAGCAGTTTCAGGGGGGACGGGGCGCAGTATTTT,CASSFRGDGAQYF
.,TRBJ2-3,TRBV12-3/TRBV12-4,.,TGTGCCAGCAGTTTGGAAAGGGGAGCAGATACGCAGTATTTT,CASSLERGADTQYF
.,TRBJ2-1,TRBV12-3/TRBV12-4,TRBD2,TGTGCCAGCAGTACCCAACAGGGTAGCGGGGTTTCCTACAATGAGCAGTTCTTC,CASSTQQGSGVSYNEQFF
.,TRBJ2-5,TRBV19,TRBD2,TGTGCCAGTAGTGAAGGACTAGCGTGGAAGACCCAGTACTTC,CASSEGLAWKTQYF
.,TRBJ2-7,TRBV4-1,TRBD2,TGCGCCAGCAGCCAATTAATAGCGGGAGGGCCCTCTCGGGAGCAGTACTTC,CASSQLIAGGPSREQYF
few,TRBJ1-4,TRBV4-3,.,TGCGCCAGCAGCCAAGATGGTACAGGGCAGACTAATGAAAAACTGTTTTTT,CASSQDGTGQTNEKLFF
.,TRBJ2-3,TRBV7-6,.,TGTGCCAGCAGCTGGGGGATTAGCGGCACAGATACGCAGTATTTT,CASSWGISGTDTQYF
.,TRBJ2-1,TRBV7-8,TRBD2,TGTGCCAGCAGCCCAGTAGCGGGAGGCTACAATGAGCAGTTCTTC,CASSPVAGGYNEQFF
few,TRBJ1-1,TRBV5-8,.,TGTGCCAGCAGCTTCAAGACATGGGGGAACACTGAAGCTTTCTTT,CASSFKTWGNTEAFF
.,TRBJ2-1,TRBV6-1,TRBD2,TGTGCCAGCAGTCGGACTAGCGGGTCTAGCTCCTACAATGAGCAGTTCTTC,CASSRTSGSSSYNEQFF
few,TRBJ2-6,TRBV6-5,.,TGTGCCAGCAGTTACCAGGGGGGGGCTGGGGCCAACGTCCTGACTTTC,CASSYQGGAGANVLTF
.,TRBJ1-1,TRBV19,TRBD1,TGTGCCAGTACCCCGGGACAGGGAGGTTGGACTGAAGCTTTCTTT,CASTPGQGGWTEAFF
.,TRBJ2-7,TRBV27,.,TGTGCCAGCAGTTTATGGGCAGGGTCCCACGAGCAGTACTTC,CASSLWAGSHEQYF
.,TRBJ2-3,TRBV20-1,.,TGCAGTGAATTAGCCCCGGAAGATACGCAGTATTTT,CSELAPEDTQYF
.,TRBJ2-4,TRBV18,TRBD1,TGTGCCAGCTCACCTGACAGGGGGGTAAACATTCAGTACTTC,CASSPDRGVNIQYF
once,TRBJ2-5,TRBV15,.,TGTGCCACCAGCAAAGGGGACTTTGGAGAGACCCAGTACTTC,CATSKGDFGETQYF
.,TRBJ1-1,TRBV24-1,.,TGTGCCACCAGTGGTCCGGGACAACCTAACACTGAAGCTTTCTTT,CATSGPGQPNTEAFF
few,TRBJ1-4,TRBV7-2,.,TGTGCCAGCAGCTTAATAAGGGAGGAAAAACTGTTTTTT,CASSLIREEKLFF
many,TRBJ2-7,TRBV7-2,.,TGTGCCAGCAGCTCCTCCGGGAGCTCCTACGAGCAGTACTTC,CASSSSGSSYEQYF
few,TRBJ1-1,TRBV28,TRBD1,TGTGCCAGCAGCGGACAGGGGGTTGACACTGAAGCTTTCTTT,CASSGQGVDTEAFF
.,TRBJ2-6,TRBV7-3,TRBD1,TGTGCCAGCAGCTCCCGGACAGGGACGGGGGCCAACGTCCTGACTTTC,CASSSRTGTGANVLTF
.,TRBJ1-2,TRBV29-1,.,TGCAGCGTTGGAATAGAGAACTATGGCTACACCTTC,CSVGIENYGYTF
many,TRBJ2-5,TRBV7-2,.,TGTGCCAGCAGCTTAGAGGTCCAAGAGACCCAGTACTTC,CASSLEVQETQYF
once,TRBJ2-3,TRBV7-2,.,TGTGCCAGCGAGCGGAGCGGGGATACGCAGTATTTT,CASERSGDTQYF
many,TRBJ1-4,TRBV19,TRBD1,TGTGCCAGTAGTATAGACGACAGGGGGAATGAAAAACTGTTTTTT,CASSIDDRGNEKLFF
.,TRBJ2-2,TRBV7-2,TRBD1,TGTGCCAGCAGCTTAGCGCGTGGACAGGGGACCGGGGAGCTGTTTTTT,CASSLARGQGTGELFF
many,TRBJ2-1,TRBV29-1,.,TGCAGCGTTCAAGGGGGACTTTACAATGAGCAGTTCTTC,CSVQGGLYNEQFF
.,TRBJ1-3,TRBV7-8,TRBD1,TGTGCCAGCAGCGCGACGGGACAGACTCGAAACACCATATATTTT,CASSATGQTRNTIYF
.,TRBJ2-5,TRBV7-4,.,TGTGCCAACGAGGTATTAGGGACCCAGTACTTC,CANEVLGTQYF
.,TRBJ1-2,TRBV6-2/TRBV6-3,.,TGTGCCAGCAGTTACCCGGACGGTTATGGCTACACCTTC,CASSYPDGYGYTF
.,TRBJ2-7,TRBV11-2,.,TGTGCCAGCAGCTTAGGGTCGGAGCAGTACTTC,CASSLGSEQYF
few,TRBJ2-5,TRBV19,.,TGTGCCAGTAGTATGACTGTCCAAGAGACCCAGTACTTC,CASSMTVQETQYF
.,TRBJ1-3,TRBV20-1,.,TGCAGTGCTAGGGGGAGTACAGGGTCCGGAAACACCATATATTTT,CSARGSTGSGNTIYF
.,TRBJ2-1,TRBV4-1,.,TGCGCCAGCAGCCAGACACTAAATGAGCAGTTCTTC,CASSQTLNEQFF
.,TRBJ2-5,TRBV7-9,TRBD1,TGTGCCAGCAGCTCAGGGGGTCCAGCCCAAGAGACCCAGTACTTC,CASSSGGPAQETQYF
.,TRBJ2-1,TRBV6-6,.,TGTGCCAGCAGTGGGGACCCTTCCTACAATGAGCAGTTCTTC,CASSGDPSYNEQFF
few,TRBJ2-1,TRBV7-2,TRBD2,TGTGCCAGCAACTTAGTAGGGACTAGCCAGTTCTTC,CASNLVGTSQFF
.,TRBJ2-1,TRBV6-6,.,TGTGCCAGCAGTTCCTCCCCCCTAACGGGAGTCGGAGCTAATGAGCAGTTCTTC,CASSSSPLTGVGANEQFF
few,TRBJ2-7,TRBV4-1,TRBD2,TGCGCCAGCAGCCAAACCCGACTAGCGCTCGAGCAGTACTTC,CASSQTRLALEQYF
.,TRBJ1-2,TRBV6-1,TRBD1,TGTGCCAGCAGGCGCGAAGGACAGGGGGGCTACACCTTC,CASRREGQGGYTF
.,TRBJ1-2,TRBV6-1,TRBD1,TGTGCCAGCAATAGGGGACAGGGGAGAGGCTACACCTTC,CASNRGQGRGYTF